This TCR beta chain came from a study of T cells after yellow fever vaccination. Findings of the study overall: The secondary T-cell response peaked on day 5, not day 15, but was weaker. A minor fraction of clonotypes spanned both CD4 and CD8 compartments. FACS-sorted repertoires could contain abundant clonotypes contaminating from the bulk population.

This clonotype was seen only a few times. Its target is not known. Universal primer sites and UMIs were introduced during 5'RACE template-switching synthesis of TCR cDNA. TCRdb independently ran MiXCR on the 5' RACE reads; one entry per CDR3 protein. This table holds 400,000 to 450,000 distinct CDR3 sequences, 15% to 20% found once. The source material was PBMCs, sampled before the yellow fever booster vaccination. The sequence was obtained from a man aged 18 to 29 who received the YFV17D yellow fever vaccine.

In DNA, the CDR3 is TGCGCCAGCAGCCAAGTCGGTGCCAGCACTGAAGCTTTCTTT. Its protein product is CASSQVGASTEAFF. The rearrangement joins TRBV4-3 to TRBJ1-1, with D unresolved. V was shortened by 1 base and J by 4 bases, with 10 bases between the two germline ends. Germline-derived CDR1 and CDR2 are LGHNA and YSLEER. The CDR3 has 14 residues.